This section outlines one T cell receptor (beta chain) sequence together with its context. The sample comes from a study of blood T cell repertoires in COVID-19. The ends lost 3 bases at V and 5 bases at J; junction bases unmatched: 0. Per germline, CDR1 LGHDT and CDR2 YNNKEL (reference sequence). The CDR3 covers 14 residues. Study processing details: Scientists estimated how many nucleated cells there were by amplifying reference gene primers. The method was immunoSEQ multiplex PCR; TCRdb's version includes in-frame clones alone and lacks a portion of them. V and J calls and clone size are copied from that table; D and trimming were computed from the DNA. The sample contains around 280,000 clones, around 88% of which appear only once.

The chain joins TRBV3-1 (or the pseudogene TRBV3-2) to TRBJ1-6, with TRBD1 identical over 8 bases. This TCR was sampled from a woman under 40 who had recovered from COVID-19. The source material was peripheral blood. DNA of the CDR3: TGTGCCAGCAGCCAGACAGGGGATAATTCACCCCTCCACTTT. Translating gives CASSQTGDNSPLHF.